This is a list of T cell receptor beta chains from one sample in a study of T-cell memory formation after mild COVID-19. TCRdb reprocessed the 5' RACE reads via MiXCR and lists one record per CDR3 protein. The data show 300,000 to 400,000 distinct CDR3 sequences, with approximately 15% seen just once and 20% to 25% held by the top ten. Sequencing used PBMCs or a T cell subset sorted from them (not recorded which). The origin of the receptors is a man aged 18 to 29 who had mild COVID-19 (a few samples of this study predate the infection). Cell type and time point are not known. Both conserved end residues are part of each CDR3. Each record gives: J gene, clone size, V gene, D gene, CDR3 DNA, CDR3 protein. The D gene is left open where the match is weak. Clone size is shown for a subset of rows, as once, few, many or a class of expanded clone.

TRBJ1-2 | NA | TRBV4-3 | TRBD1 | TGCGCCAGCAGCCCCGGGACAGAGCTTTCCTATGGCTACACCTTC | CASSPGTELSYGYTF
TRBJ2-2 | few | TRBV29-1 | NA | TGCAGCGTTGAAAAGGGCAGGGGATCCACCGGGGAGCTGTTTTTT | CSVEKGRGSTGELFF
TRBJ1-5 | NA | TRBV7-9 | NA | TGTGCCAGCAGCCATCTCCTTACAGGGAATGGCAATCAGCCCCAGCATTTT | CASSHLLTGNGNQPQHF
TRBJ1-4 | few | TRBV7-2 | NA | TGTGCCAGCAGCACCCGGGGGGGTCCTAATGAAAAACTGTTTTTT | CASSTRGGPNEKLFF
TRBJ1-2 | many | TRBV7-2 | NA | TGTGCCAGCAGCTTAGCCCCAGGATCCTATGGCTACACCTTC | CASSLAPGSYGYTF
TRBJ2-3 | many | TRBV20-1 | TRBD2 | TGCAGTGTCGCACGGGGGGGTTGGACAGATACGCAGTATTTT | CSVARGGWTDTQYF
TRBJ2-2 | once | TRBV12-3/TRBV12-4 | TRBD2 | TGTGCCAGCAGTTCCAATAGCGGGGTTCGGGAGCTGTTTTTT | CASSSNSGVRELFF
TRBJ2-7 | few | TRBV25-1 | NA | TGTGCCAGCAGATATATCTACGAGCAGTACTTC | CASRYIYEQYF
TRBJ2-3 | NA | TRBV5-1 | NA | TGCGCCAGCAGCGTAGACCCAGCCGAGACAGATACGCAGTATTTT | CASSVDPAETDTQYF
TRBJ1-2 | NA | TRBV12-3/TRBV12-4 | NA | TGTGCCAGCAGTTTAGGACAGGTCTATGGCTACACCTTC | CASSLGQVYGYTF
TRBJ2-3 | few | TRBV9 | NA | TGTGCCAGCAGCGTAGAGGGCGGGAGCACAGATACGCAGTATTTT | CASSVEGGSTDTQYF
TRBJ2-1 | NA | TRBV20-1 | TRBD1 | TGCAGTGCTTCCGGGACAGGGGTCCATGAGCAGTTCTTC | CSASGTGVHEQFF
TRBJ2-3 | NA | TRBV5-1 | TRBD1 | TGCGCCAGCAGCCGACAGGGAACGCCAGATACGCAGTATTTT | CASSRQGTPDTQYF
TRBJ2-1 | NA | TRBV19 | NA | TGTGCCAGTACCTTCGGTACCAGCAATGAGCAGTTCTTC | CASTFGTSNEQFF